This TCR beta chain was identified during a study of identical twins. This clonotype has just a few counts. The CDR3 spans 15 residues. Germline trimming cut 6 bases from V and 9 bases from J; bases unmatched to any gene: 17. Germline CDR1 is DFQATT and CDR2 is SNEGSKA (reference sequence). TCRdb itself ran the 5' RACE reads through MiXCR, one entry per CDR3 protein. The sample consists of approximately 220,000 distinct CDR3 sequences, 7.5% of them appearing once. This sample was shared with a second study, whose subject was yellow fever vaccine responses in identical twins.

The sequencing sample was made of memory (CD45RO+) T cells sorted from blood. The genes are TRBV20-1 and TRBJ2-1, with TRBD2 identical over 7 bases. The sequence derives from a woman aged 18-29 years in good health. This CDR3 reads CSAAVGRAPVAEQFF. In DNA, the CDR3 is TGCAGTGCCGCCGTGGGGAGGGCCCCCGTGGCTGAGCAGTTCTTC.